This TCR beta chain is drawn from a study of vaccination effects on CD4 cells after COVID-19. Study-level findings and limits: Few convalescent patients, and no early post-infection timepoints, were available to the study.

This CDR3 contains 13 residues. From germline, CDR1 is LNHDA and CDR2 SQIVND (reference sequence). Trimming shortened V by 5 bases and J by 8 bases, and 15 bases separated the two germline ends. This clone was seen a few times. Its target is not known. Sequencing followed a ViraFEST assay step that expanded antigen-specific CD4+ T cells with viral peptide pools. Scientists isolated CD4+ T cells after a roughly ten-day culture period ended. Each vaccine recipient was nucleocapsid antibody negative and had no prior SARS-CoV-2 infection. Using immunoSEQ multiplex PCR, the repertoire was profiled, and TCRdb retains in-frame clones only, with some absent. The sample has tens of thousands of clones, around 68% seen once.

The TCR originated in a human donor who received a COVID-19 vaccine. This specimen consisted of CD4+ T cells from PBMCs cultured with HCoV-OC43 spike peptides, obtained before COVID-19 vaccination. The subset here: HCoV-OC43 spike overlapping peptide pool stimulation. The rearrangement uses TRBV19 and TRBJ1-2, with D uncertain. The DNA for the CDR3 is TGTGCCAGTAGTGGTTCGGCAGTCGCCGGCTACACCTTC. Translating gives CASSGSAVAGYTF.